The clone carrying this T cell receptor beta chain was found a few times. Its antigen is unidentified. This specimen belongs to a study of beta chain features in type 1 diabetes. Whole-study results and caveats: Comparison showed that naive, central memory and Treg TCRB repertoires appeared more similar among patients than among healthy donors. In all four CD4+ subsets, TCRB CDR3 length was significantly, moderately reduced in type 1 diabetes.

From germline, CDR1 is DFQATT and CDR2 SNEGSKA (reference sequence). The CDR3 is 10 residues long. V was trimmed by 6 bases and J by 5 bases, leaving 7 bases between them. The entirety of the isolated RNA underwent reverse transcription, so expressed TCRB transcripts were sequenced. Some clones are missing from TCRdb's copy, which holds only in-frame ones; the method was immunoSEQ multiplex PCR. The top ten clones hold roughly 0.015% of a sample with 300,000 to 350,000 clones, approximately 15% of them seen once. The sequencing sample was made of naive CD4+ T cells from blood. The TCR sequence derives from a woman aged 18-29 years with type 1 diabetes. The V call is TRBV20-1, the J call TRBJ2-5; D is ambiguous. CDR3 DNA: TGCAGTGCACGGGTGGAGACCCAGTACTTC. The encoded protein is CSARVETQYF.